The clone carrying this TCR beta chain was observed a handful of times. Its antigen is not known. TCRdb processed the 5' RACE reads anew with MiXCR; each CDR3 protein has one entry. The data contain 500,000 to 700,000 distinct CDR3 sequences, 7.1% of them singletons. The CDR3 has 12 amino acids. V shed 5 bases and J shed 8 bases, with 12 bases lying between them. Germline V gene lookup returns CDR1 MGHRA and CDR2 YSYEKL. This sample is part of a study of identical twins. Study-level results: Out-of-frame beta chain sequences displayed weaker excess sharing between twins.

This same sample was also taken into another study, of yellow fever vaccine responses in identical twins.

This TCR came from a woman between 18 and 29 years old in good health. Sequencing input: PBMCs. The chain recombines TRBV4-1 with TRBJ1-2; D remains ambiguous. DNA for the CDR3: TGCGCCAGCAGCGGAAGATCTGAGGGCTACACCTTC. It specifies CASSGRSEGYTF.